Listed here are 29 T cell receptor beta chains from one sample, sequenced in a study of T cells in Graves' hyperthyroidism and ophthalmopathy. TCR beta CDR3 regions were amplified from RNA. HTBI primers were employed in a first-round RT-PCR of the TCR CDR3. TCRdb independently ran MiXCR on the multiplex PCR reads; one entry per CDR3 protein. Here the sample spans hundreds of thousands of distinct CDR3 sequences, roughly 15% being singletons. Source material: blood. The receptor set was obtained from a woman aged 50 to 60 with Graves' ophthalmopathy.

This clonotype was detected ten times or more. The chain has TRBV30 and TRBJ2-7, with D unresolved. This CDR3 spans 12 amino acids. Germline V gene sequence: CDR1 GTSNPN, CDR2 SVGIG (reference sequence). V lost 0 bases to trimming and J lost 5 bases, with 8 bases between them. The CDR3 here is CAWSVMGNEQYF. The CDR3 DNA follows: TGTGCCTGGAGTGTAATGGGGAACGAGCAGTACTTC.

This clonotype has a handful of counts. CDR3 coding DNA: TGCAGTGCTAGAGCGGGACAGGGCCCCAATGAGCAGTTCTTC. Protein sequence: CSARAGQGPNEQFF. V usage is TRBV20-1 and J usage is TRBJ2-1; TRBD1 matches at 9 bases. The CDR3 loop spans 14 amino acids. Germline V gene lookup returns CDR1 DFQATT and CDR2 SNEGSKA (reference sequence). V shed 1 base, J shed 6 bases, and the junction held 4 bases outside the gene matches.

This clonotype has just a few counts. The chain carries TRBV4-3 and TRBJ1-1; 9 positions match TRBD1. The germline CDR1 and CDR2 sequences are LGHNA and YSLEER. The CDR3 contains 14 residues. The ends lost 2 bases at V and 5 bases at J; junction bases unmatched: 3. DNA of the CDR3: TGCGCCAGCAGCCAACGGACAGGGGTTACTGAAGCTTTCTTT. It yields the protein CASSQRTGVTEAFF.

A word on this clonotype: This sequence may be a read error, since a much larger clone differs from it by one base. The chain recombines TRBV6-5 with TRBJ2-2; TRBD1 agrees at 9 bases. The ends lost 1 base at V and 7 bases at J; junction bases unmatched: 7. Germline V gene sequence: CDR1 MNHEY, CDR2 SVGAGI. CDR3 length: 16 amino acids. The CDR3 coding sequence is TGTGCCAGCAGTTACTTGGGACAGGGAAGGTACGGGGAGCTGTTTTTT. It yields the protein CASSYLGQGRYGELFF.

This clonotype has ten or more counts. The chain is built from TRBV7-9 and TRBJ1-6, with 9 bases matching TRBD1. Germline lookup yields CDR1 SEHNR and CDR2 FQNEAQ (reference sequence). The ends lost 5 bases at V and 7 bases at J; junction bases unmatched: 6. CDR3 length equals 15 residues. CDR3 bases: TGTGCCAGCAGCAGGCAACAGGGGGCAAATTCACCCCTCCACTTT. Encoded protein: CASSRQQGANSPLHF.

The sample holds many counts of this clonotype. The chain joins TRBV28 to TRBJ1-5; perhaps TRBD1 as D (6 bases). Trimming removed 5 bases from V and 3 bases from J, with 20 bases in between. There are 17 residues in the CDR3. Looked up from germline, CDR1 is MDHEN and CDR2 is SYDVKM. CDR3: CASSVNLDSVVNQPQHF. CDR3 sequence (DNA): TGTGCCAGCAGTGTCAACTTGGACAGCGTAGTCAATCAGCCCCAGCATTTT.

This clonotype was recorded at least ten times. The rearrangement uses TRBV20-1 and TRBJ2-5; D gene unclear. V was pared by 1 base and J by 0 bases, with 6 bases between. The CDR3 sequence is 13 residues long. CDR1 is DFQATT and CDR2 is SNEGSKA in the germline V gene (reference sequence). CDR3: CSARGLDQETQYF. Written as DNA, the CDR3 is TGCAGTGCTAGAGGGCTAGACCAAGAGACCCAGTACTTC.

Written as DNA, the CDR3 is TGTGCCAGCAGTGGGACAGGGGGCGGGAGTGGATCAGATACGCAGTATTTT. Translated: CASSGTGGGSGSDTQYF. V and J are TRBV2 and TRBJ2-3, with 11 bases that match TRBD1. V lost 4 bases and J lost 4; bases outside the gene matches: 10. Germline lookup yields CDR1 SNHLY and CDR2 FYNNEI. The CDR3 spans 17 residues.

There are many counts of this clonotype. This chain uses TRBV7-9 with TRBJ2-7, with TRBD2 matching 7 bases. V dropped 4 bases and J dropped 5; count of bases not matched to a gene: 14. Germline V gene lookup returns CDR1 SEHNR and CDR2 FQNEAQ (reference sequence). CDR3 size: 16 residues. For the CDR3, the DNA is TGTGCCAGCAGCTCGTCCCGGGCGCGGGAGTGGCACGAGCAGTACTTC. Translating it yields CASSSSRAREWHEQYF.

This clonotype has at least ten counts. This rearrangement joins TRBV28 to TRBJ2-3; no clear D gene. CDR1 and CDR2 from the germline V gene are MDHEN and SYDVKM. The CDR3 runs to 11 residues. The V gene lost 4 bases and the J gene lost 5 bases, with 4 bases spanning the gap. The DNA for the CDR3 is TGTGCCAGCAGTTATAAAGATACGCAGTATTTT. The encoded protein is CASSYKDTQYF.

As to this clonotype: A much larger clone differs from this one at a single base, so this may be a read error. This chain joins TRBV6-1 and TRBJ2-2; 7 bases align to TRBD2. Per germline, CDR1 MNHNS and CDR2 SASEGT. This CDR3 is built from 12 residues. The CDR3 reads CASTGGTRELFF. The CDR3 coding sequence is TGTGCCAGCACGGGAGGCACCAGGGAGCTGTTTTTT.

DNA of the CDR3: TGTGCCAGCAGCGTAGAGGCAGGGGTCGGCTACGAGCAGTACTTC. Protein: CASSVEAGVGYEQYF. The chain couples TRBV9 to TRBJ2-7; a weak D match, TRBD1 (6 bases). This CDR3 has 15 residues. V was clipped by 0 bases and J by 3 bases, with 13 bases between them. CDR1 is SGDLS and CDR2 is YYNGEE in the germline V gene.

This clonotype was picked up many times. The V gene is TRBV28, the J gene TRBJ2-7; D may be TRBD2 (7 bases). V was clipped by 8 bases and J by 3 bases, with 20 bases between them. Germline CDR1 reads MDHEN; CDR2 reads SYDVKM. This CDR3 is built from 15 residues. The CDR3 loop is CASQENREGRYEQYF. The CDR3 nucleotides are TGTGCCAGCCAAGAAAACAGGGAGGGTCGCTACGAGCAGTACTTC.

J is TRBJ2-1 and V is TRBV11-2; D uncertain. Germline-derived CDR1 and CDR2 are SGHAT and FQNNGV. The CDR3 loop spans 14 amino acids. V gave up 1 base and J gave up 10 bases, with 14 bases separating them. CDR3 bases: TGTGCCAGCAGCTTAGCCGCAGGCACGATGGAGCAGTTCTTC. Amino acid sequence: CASSLAAGTMEQFF.

A few counts support this clonotype. V gene TRBV14 combines with J gene TRBJ1-2; D possibly corresponds to TRBD1 (6 bases). Germline V lookup: CDR1 SGHDN, CDR2 FVKESK. The CDR3 totals 16 residues. Trimming left V 1 base short and J 7 bases short, with 19 bases between. The CDR3: CASSQATPGQGGGYTF. The CDR3 bases are TGTGCCAGCAGCCAAGCAACGCCGGGACAAGGGGGTGGCTACACCTTC.

The J gene is TRBJ2-1, the V gene TRBV5-1, with a possible D match to TRBD1 (5 bases). Germline V lookup: CDR1 SGHRS, CDR2 YFSETQ. The CDR3 extends over 13 amino acids. V lost 1 base, J lost 7 bases, and 9 bases lay in between. The CDR3 spells CASSLYRKNEQFF. CDR3 sequence (DNA): TGCGCCAGCAGCTTGTACAGGAAAAATGAGCAGTTCTTC.

In its sample, this clonotype was seen once. The rearrangement links TRBV7-2 to TRBJ2-6; 9 positions agree with TRBD1. Germline CDR1 is SGHTA and CDR2 is FQGNSA. V was clipped by 1 base and J by 1 base; unmatched bases: 5. CDR3 length: 18 amino acids. The CDR3 coding sequence is TGTGCCAGCAGCTTAGGGGACAGGGACCTTTCTGGGGCCAACGTCCTGACTTTC. This sequence encodes CASSLGDRDLSGANVLTF.

This clonotype came up many times. The chain carries TRBV5-1 and TRBJ1-2, with D unclear. Germline loops: CDR1 SGHRS, CDR2 YFSETQ. The CDR3 spans 15 residues. The V gene lost 1 base and the J gene lost 0 bases, with 10 bases spanning the gap. The DNA for the CDR3 is TGCGCCAGCAGCTTGACTTTTACGACTAACTATGGCTACACCTTC. Amino acids: CASSLTFTTNYGYTF.

The rearrangement uses TRBV7-3 and TRBJ2-5; weak D call: TRBD2 (6 bases). The ends were cut back, 1 base at V and 2 bases at J, with 14 bases in the middle. The CDR3 has 16 residues. Germline CDR1 SGHTA, CDR2 FQGTGA. CDR3 DNA sequence: TGTGCCAGCAGCTTAATTCCAGCGGGTCTTCAAGAGACCCAGTACTTC. This codes for CASSLIPAGLQETQYF.

This clonotype was seen ten or more times. This chain joins TRBV2 and TRBJ1-5; D possibly corresponds to TRBD1 (6 bases). V lost 4 bases and J lost 5, with 12 bases in between. CDR1 is SNHLY, CDR2 FYNNEI, per germline. The CDR3 extends over 14 amino acids. CDR3 residues: CASSGGRGDQPQHF. For the CDR3, the DNA is TGTGCCAGCAGTGGGGGCAGGGGCGATCAGCCCCAGCATTTT.

Many counts were recorded for this clonotype. The chain joins TRBV7-2 to TRBJ1-6, with D perhaps TRBD1 (6 bases). Trimming took off 3 bases at V and 3 bases at J, with 9 bases between the two ends. This CDR3 has 15 amino acids. From germline, CDR1 is SGHTA and CDR2 FQGNSA. The CDR3 reads CASSFQGIYNSPLHF. DNA of the CDR3: TGTGCCAGCAGCTTCCAGGGGATCTATAATTCACCCCTCCACTTT.

This clonotype showed up many times. Here the CDR3 reads CASGASGRAGYEQYF. The CDR3 DNA follows: TGTGCCAGCGGGGCTAGCGGGAGGGCCGGCTACGAGCAGTACTTC. The chain combines TRBV12-3 or TRBV12-4 with TRBJ2-7, with TRBD2 matching 12 bases. V was clipped by 8 bases and J by 3 bases; unmatched bases: 8. This CDR3 has 15 amino acids.

This clonotype was counted between two and nine times. This CDR3 is CASSVTLVNQPQHF. Written as DNA, the CDR3 is TGTGCCAGCAGTGTGACTCTCGTCAATCAGCCCCAGCATTTT. The chain recombines TRBV6-1 with TRBJ1-5; D remains ambiguous. CDR3 length: 14 residues. The V gene lost 4 bases and the J gene lost 3 bases, with 10 bases spanning the gap. Germline V gives CDR1 MNHNS, CDR2 SASEGT.

V and J are TRBV6-5 and TRBJ2-2, with 10 nucleotides matching TRBD2. CDR1 MNHEY and CDR2 SVGAGI come from the germline V gene. Losses at the gene ends were 2 bases for V and 4 bases for J; bases not matched to a gene: 4. This CDR3 has 16 residues. CDR3 DNA sequence: TGTGCCAGCAGTTACCTAGCGGGAGAGGGCACCGGGGAGCTGTTTTTT. Its protein is CASSYLAGEGTGELFF.

J is TRBJ2-7 and V is TRBV7-2; 14 bases are shared with TRBD2. The CDR3 extends over 18 amino acids. Trimming took 2 bases from V and 6 from J; bases not matched to a gene: 12. The V gene's germline CDR1 is SGHTA and CDR2 FQGNSA. The DNA of the CDR3 is TGTGCCAGCAGCTTAAAGAAAATGGGGACTAGCGGGAGTAGCGAGCAGTACTTC. Encoded protein: CASSLKKMGTSGSSEQYF.

This clonotype was picked up many times. The J gene is TRBJ1-4, the V gene TRBV5-1; a weak D match, TRBD1 (5 bases). The CDR3 runs 14 residues. Germline V gene data show CDR1 as SGHRS and CDR2 as YFSETQ. V was shortened by 0 bases and J by 8 bases, with 11 bases between the two germline ends. CDR3 DNA: TGCGCCAGCAGCTTGGCTGGGGACGGGGAAAAACTGTTTTTT. Residues: CASSLAGDGEKLFF.

This clonotype was detected ten times or more. V is TRBV28 and J is TRBJ1-6; D perhaps matches TRBD1 (5 bases). The CDR3 is 14 amino acids. Germline-derived CDR1 and CDR2 are MDHEN and SYDVKM. V was shortened by 8 bases and J by 9 bases, with 17 bases between the two germline ends. In nucleotides, the CDR3 is TGTGCCAGCCATGGGGCAGGGAGGGTTTCACCCCTCCACTTT. Its translation is CASHGAGRVSPLHF.

This clonotype was recorded many times. The chain employs TRBV30 and TRBJ1-4; D not certain. The ends were cut back, 2 bases at V and 7 bases at J, with 14 bases in the middle. Germline CDR1 is GTSNPN and CDR2 is SVGIG (reference sequence). The CDR3 contains 14 residues. As DNA, the CDR3 is TGTGCCTGGAGTACTTCAACGTCGCGTGAAAAACTGTTTTTT. It yields the protein CAWSTSTSREKLFF.

This clonotype was seen a few times. The CDR3 is CASSLSWDPSTDTQYF. CDR3 bases: TGTGCCAGCAGCTTATCGTGGGATCCTAGCACAGATACGCAGTATTTT. The chain recombines TRBV7-3 with TRBJ2-3; unclear D gene. Germline values: CDR1 SGHTA, CDR2 FQGTGA. V lost 2 bases to trimming and J lost 0 bases, with 12 bases between them. CDR3 length equals 16 residues.